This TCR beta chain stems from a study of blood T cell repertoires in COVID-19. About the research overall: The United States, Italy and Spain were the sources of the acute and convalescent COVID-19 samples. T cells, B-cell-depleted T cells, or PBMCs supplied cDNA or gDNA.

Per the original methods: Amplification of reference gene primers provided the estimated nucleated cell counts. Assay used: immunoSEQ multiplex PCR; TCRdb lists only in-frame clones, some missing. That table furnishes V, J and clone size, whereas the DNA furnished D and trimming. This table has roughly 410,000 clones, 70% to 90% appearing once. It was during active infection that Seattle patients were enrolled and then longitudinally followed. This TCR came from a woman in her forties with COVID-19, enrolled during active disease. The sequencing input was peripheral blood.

Here the CDR3 DNA reads TGTGCCAGTAGTATCTATACTCCAGATACGCAGTATTTT. This encodes CASSIYTPDTQYF. The chain joins TRBV19 to TRBJ2-3; D is ambiguous. Germline V lookup: CDR1 LNHDA, CDR2 SQIVND (reference sequence). Between the trimmed V and J ends, which lost 3 bases and 4 bases, there was a span of 8 bases. This CDR3 has 13 amino acids.